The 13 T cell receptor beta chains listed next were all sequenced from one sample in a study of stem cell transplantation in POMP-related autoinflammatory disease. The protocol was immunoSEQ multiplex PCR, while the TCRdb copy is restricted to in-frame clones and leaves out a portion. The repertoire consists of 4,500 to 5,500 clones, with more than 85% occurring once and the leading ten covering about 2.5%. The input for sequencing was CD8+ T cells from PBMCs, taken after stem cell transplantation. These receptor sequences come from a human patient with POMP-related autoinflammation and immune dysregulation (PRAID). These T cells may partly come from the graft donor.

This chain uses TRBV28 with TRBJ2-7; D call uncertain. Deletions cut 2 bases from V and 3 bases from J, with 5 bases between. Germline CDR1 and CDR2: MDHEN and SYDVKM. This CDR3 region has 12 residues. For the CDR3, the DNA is TGTGCCAGCAGTTTACCCAGCTACGAGCAGTACTTC. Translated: CASSLPSYEQYF.

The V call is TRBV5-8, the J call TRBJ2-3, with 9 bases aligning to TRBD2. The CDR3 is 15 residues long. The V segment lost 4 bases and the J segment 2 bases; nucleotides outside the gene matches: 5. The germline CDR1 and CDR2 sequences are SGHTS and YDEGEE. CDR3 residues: CASSGRLADTDTQYF. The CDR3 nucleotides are TGTGCCAGCAGCGGTCGACTAGCGGACACAGATACGCAGTATTTT.

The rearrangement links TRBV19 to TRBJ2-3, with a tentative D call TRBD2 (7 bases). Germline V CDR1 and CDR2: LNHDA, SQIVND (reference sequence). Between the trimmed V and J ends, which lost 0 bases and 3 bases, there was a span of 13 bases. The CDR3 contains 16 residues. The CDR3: CASSIDQGGGTDTQYF. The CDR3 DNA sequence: TGTGCCAGTAGTATAGATCAGGGAGGGGGTACAGATACGCAGTATTTT.

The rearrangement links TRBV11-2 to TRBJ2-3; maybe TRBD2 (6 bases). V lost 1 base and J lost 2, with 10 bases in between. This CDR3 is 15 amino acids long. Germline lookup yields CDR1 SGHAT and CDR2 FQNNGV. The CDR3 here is CASSLAGGTTDTQYF. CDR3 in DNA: TGTGCCAGCAGCTTAGCCGGGGGAACCACAGATACGCAGTATTTT.

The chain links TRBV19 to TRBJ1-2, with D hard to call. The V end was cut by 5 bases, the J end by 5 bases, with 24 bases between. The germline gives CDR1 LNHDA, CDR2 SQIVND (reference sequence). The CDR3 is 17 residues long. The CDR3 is CASSPRPPEQRSYGYTF. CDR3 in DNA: TGTGCCAGTAGTCCCCGGCCCCCCGAACAGCGGTCGTATGGCTACACCTTC.

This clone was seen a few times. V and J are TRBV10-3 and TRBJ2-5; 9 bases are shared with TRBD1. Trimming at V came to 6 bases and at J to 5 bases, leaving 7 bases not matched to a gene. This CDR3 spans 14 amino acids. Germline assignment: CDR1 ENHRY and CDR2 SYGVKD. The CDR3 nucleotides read TGTGCCATCAGAAGACAGGGGGAGGTGGAGACCCAGTACTTC. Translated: CAIRRQGEVETQYF.

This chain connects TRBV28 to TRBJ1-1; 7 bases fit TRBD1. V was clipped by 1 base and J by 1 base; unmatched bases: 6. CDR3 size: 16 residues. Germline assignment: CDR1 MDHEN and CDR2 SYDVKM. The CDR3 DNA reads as TGTGCCAGCAGTTTATCCCGGGACAGCGAGAACACTGAAGCTTTCTTT. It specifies CASSLSRDSENTEAFF.

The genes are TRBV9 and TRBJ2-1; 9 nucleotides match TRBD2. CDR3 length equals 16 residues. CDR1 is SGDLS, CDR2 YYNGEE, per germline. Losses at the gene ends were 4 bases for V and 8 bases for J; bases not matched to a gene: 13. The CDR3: CASSSSGAGGQDEQFF. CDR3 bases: TGTGCCAGCAGCAGCTCTGGGGCGGGAGGGCAAGATGAGCAGTTCTTC. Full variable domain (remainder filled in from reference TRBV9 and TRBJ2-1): DSGVTQTPKHLITATGQRVTLRCSPRSGDLSVYWYQQSLDQGLQFLIQYYNGEERAKGNILERFSAQQFPDLHSELNLSSLELGDSALYFCASSSSGAGGQDEQFFGPGTRLTVL.

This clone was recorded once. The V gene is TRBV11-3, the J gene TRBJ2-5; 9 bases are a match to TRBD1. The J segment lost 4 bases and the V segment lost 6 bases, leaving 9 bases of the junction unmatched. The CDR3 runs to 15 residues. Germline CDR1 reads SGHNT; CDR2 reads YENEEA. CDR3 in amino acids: CASRSSGQGGETQYF. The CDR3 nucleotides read TGTGCCAGCAGGTCCTCGGGACAGGGAGGAGAGACCCAGTACTTC.

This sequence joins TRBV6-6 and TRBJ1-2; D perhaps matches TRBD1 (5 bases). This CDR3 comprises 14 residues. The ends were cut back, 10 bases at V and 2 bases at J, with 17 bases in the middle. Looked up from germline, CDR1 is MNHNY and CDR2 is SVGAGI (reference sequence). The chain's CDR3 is CAIGPGGDNYGYTF. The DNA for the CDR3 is TGTGCCATCGGCCCTGGGGGGGACAACTATGGCTACACCTTC.

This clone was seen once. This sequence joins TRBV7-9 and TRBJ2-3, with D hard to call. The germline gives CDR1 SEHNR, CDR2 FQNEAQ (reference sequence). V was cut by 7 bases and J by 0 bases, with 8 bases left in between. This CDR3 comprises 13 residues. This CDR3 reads CASNRYSTDTQYF. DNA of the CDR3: TGTGCCAGCAACAGATATAGCACAGATACGCAGTATTTT.

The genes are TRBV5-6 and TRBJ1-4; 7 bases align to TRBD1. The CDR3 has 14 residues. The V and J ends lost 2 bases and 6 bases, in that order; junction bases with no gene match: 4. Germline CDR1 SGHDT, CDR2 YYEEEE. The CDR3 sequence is CASSFGTGDEKLFF. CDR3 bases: TGTGCCAGCAGCTTCGGCACAGGGGATGAAAAACTGTTTTTT.

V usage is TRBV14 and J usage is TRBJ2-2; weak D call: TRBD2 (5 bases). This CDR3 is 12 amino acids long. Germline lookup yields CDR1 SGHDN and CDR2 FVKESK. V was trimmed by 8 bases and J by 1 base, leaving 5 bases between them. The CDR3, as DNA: TGTGCCAGCGGAGGGAACACCGGGGAGCTGTTTTTT. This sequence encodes CASGGNTGELFF. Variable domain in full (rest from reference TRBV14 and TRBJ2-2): EAGVTQFPSHSVIEKGQTVTLRCDPISGHDNLYWYRRVMGKEIKFLLHFVKESKQDESGMPNNRFLAERTGGTYSTLKVQPAELEDSGVYFCASGGNTGELFFGEGSRLTVL.